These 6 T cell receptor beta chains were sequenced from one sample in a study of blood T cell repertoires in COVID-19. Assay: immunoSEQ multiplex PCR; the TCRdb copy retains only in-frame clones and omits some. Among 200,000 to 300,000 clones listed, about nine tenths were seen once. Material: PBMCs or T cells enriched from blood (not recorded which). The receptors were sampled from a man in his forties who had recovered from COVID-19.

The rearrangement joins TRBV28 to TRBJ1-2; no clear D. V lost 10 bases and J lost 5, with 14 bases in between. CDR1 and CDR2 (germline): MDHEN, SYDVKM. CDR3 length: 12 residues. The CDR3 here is CATEASVYGYTF. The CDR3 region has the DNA TGTGCCACAGAGGCGTCGGTTTATGGCTACACCTTC.

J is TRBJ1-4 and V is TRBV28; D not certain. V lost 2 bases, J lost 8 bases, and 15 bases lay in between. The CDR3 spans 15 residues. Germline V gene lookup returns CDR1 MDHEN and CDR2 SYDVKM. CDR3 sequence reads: CASSLVRGRREKLFF. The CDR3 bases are TGTGCCAGCAGTTTAGTAAGAGGGAGGCGCGAAAAACTGTTTTTT.

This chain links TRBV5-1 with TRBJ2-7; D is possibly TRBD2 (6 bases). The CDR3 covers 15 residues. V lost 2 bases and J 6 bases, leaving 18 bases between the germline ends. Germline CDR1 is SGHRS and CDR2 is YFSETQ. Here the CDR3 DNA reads TGCGCCAGCAGCTTCGGGGCGGGAAGCAACCCCGAGCAGTACTTC. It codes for CASSFGAGSNPEQYF.

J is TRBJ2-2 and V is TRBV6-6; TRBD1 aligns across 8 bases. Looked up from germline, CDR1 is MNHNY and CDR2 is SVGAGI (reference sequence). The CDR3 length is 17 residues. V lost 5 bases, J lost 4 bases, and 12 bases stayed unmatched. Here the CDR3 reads CASSPGRRGLGTGELFF. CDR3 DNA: TGTGCCAGCAGTCCCGGACGCAGGGGGCTGGGCACCGGGGAGCTGTTTTTT.

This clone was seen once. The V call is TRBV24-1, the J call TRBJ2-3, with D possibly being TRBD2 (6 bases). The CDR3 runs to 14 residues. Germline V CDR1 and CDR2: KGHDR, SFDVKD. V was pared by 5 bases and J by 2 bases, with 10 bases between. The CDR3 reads CATSVGGYTDTQYF. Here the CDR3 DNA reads TGTGCCACCAGTGTAGGAGGGTACACAGATACGCAGTATTTT.

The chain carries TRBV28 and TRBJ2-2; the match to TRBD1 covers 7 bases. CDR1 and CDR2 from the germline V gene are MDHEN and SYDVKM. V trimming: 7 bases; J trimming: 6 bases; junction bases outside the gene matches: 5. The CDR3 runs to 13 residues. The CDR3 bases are TGTGCCAGCACGCGGACAGGTTCCGGGGAGCTGTTTTTT. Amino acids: CASTRTGSGELFF.